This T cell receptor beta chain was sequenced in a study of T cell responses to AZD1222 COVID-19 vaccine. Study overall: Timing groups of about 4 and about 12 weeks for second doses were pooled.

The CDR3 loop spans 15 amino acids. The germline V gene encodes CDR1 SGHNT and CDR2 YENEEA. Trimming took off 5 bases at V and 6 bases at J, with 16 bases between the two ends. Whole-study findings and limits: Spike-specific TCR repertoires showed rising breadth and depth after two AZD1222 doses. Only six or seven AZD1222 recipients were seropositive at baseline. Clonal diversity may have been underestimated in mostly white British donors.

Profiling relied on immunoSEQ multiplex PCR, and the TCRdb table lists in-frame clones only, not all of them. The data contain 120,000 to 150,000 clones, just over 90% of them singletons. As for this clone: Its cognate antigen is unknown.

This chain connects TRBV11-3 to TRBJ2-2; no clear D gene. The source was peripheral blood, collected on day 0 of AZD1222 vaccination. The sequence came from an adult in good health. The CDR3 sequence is CASSRPDTYAGELFF. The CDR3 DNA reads TGTGCCAGCAGCCGACCAGACACTTACGCCGGGGAGCTGTTTTTT.